Given below is one T cell receptor (beta chain) in context. The antigen is not known. This sample is part of a study of blood T cells in healthy people across ages. As for the study in general: Researchers report that template switching captured about one barcoded beta molecule per two T cells. Study-wide findings and caveats: The long-lived group displayed more naive CD4+ cells, plus higher diversity, than the aged donors did.

The germline V gene encodes CDR1 MNHEY and CDR2 SVGAGI. The germline V and J ends were trimmed by 1 base and 4 bases, with 14 bases remaining between them. The CDR3 has 16 residues. Per individual sample, total RNA of at least 6 micrograms was extracted. Primers used in a second PCR of roughly 7 to 12 cycles were a sample-barcoded 5' primer and a J-beta primer mix. MiXCR was run by TCRdb on the 5' RACE reads, yielding one entry per CDR3 protein. The sample lists roughly 1.9 million distinct CDR3 sequences, about 39% occurring once. Material for sequencing was blood. This receptor was obtained from a human donor in good health. The genes are TRBV6-5 and TRBJ2-1; D possibly corresponds to TRBD2 (5 bases). CDR3 loop: CASSYLSRVKYNEQFF. CDR3 DNA: TGTGCCAGCAGTTACTTATCGAGGGTAAAGTACAATGAGCAGTTCTTC.